The 32 T cell receptor beta chains given below trace back to one sample, sequenced in a study of T cells and Merkel cell carcinoma outcomes. The repertoire was sequenced with immunoSEQ multiplex PCR; TCRdb's copy has only in-frame clones and lacks some. Among approximately 12,000 clones listed, roughly 96% were seen once. The sample consisted of tumor tissue from Merkel cell carcinoma. The receptors here all came from a human donor with Merkel cell carcinoma.

As DNA, the CDR3 is TGTGCCAGCAGCCTTACTAGCGGGAGAGTGAGTGAGCAGTTCTTC. Its protein product is CASSLTSGRVSEQFF. The V and J genes are TRBV7-2 and TRBJ2-1, with 11 bases aligning to TRBD2. CDR1 and CDR2 from the germline V gene are SGHTA and FQGNSA. The CDR3 covers 15 residues. V trimming: 5 bases; J trimming: 9 bases; junction bases outside the gene matches: 9.

The genes are TRBV27 and TRBJ2-1; perhaps TRBD2 as D (5 bases). V lost 3 bases and J 8 bases, leaving 11 bases between the germline ends. This CDR3 is 13 amino acids long. CDR1 and CDR2 from the germline V gene are MNHEY and SMNVEV (reference sequence). CDR3: CASSFTGIDEQFF. The CDR3 DNA follows: TGTGCCAGCAGTTTCACGGGGATCGATGAGCAGTTCTTC.

This clone has only one observation. The rearrangement joins TRBV29-1 to TRBJ2-5; D possibly matches TRBD1 or TRBD2 (5 bases each). This CDR3 contains 14 residues. CDR1 and CDR2 (germline): SQVTM, ANQGSEA. V was cut by 0 bases and J by 7 bases, with 15 bases left in between. The CDR3 loop is CSVEDLLGTGTQYF. CDR3 in DNA: TGCAGCGTTGAAGATCTTTTAGGGACGGGGACCCAGTACTTC. Full variable domain (outside the CDR3, taken from reference TRBV29-1 and TRBJ2-5): SAVISQKPSRDICQRGTSLTIQCQVDSQVTMMFWYRQQPGQSLTLIATANQGSEATYESGFVIDKFPISRPNLTFSTLTVSNMSPEDSSIYLCSVEDLLGTGTQYFGPGTRLLVL.

Written as DNA, the CDR3 is TGCGCCAGCAGCCAAGGGAGTACTAGCACAGATACGCAGTATTTT. As protein: CASSQGSTSTDTQYF. The chain employs TRBV4-1 and TRBJ2-3; no reliable D call. Trimming stripped 1 base from V and 0 bases from J, with 8 bases between. The CDR3 spans 15 residues. The V gene's germline CDR1 is MGHRA and CDR2 YSYEKL.

This sequence joins TRBV4-3 and TRBJ2-3; TRBD2 agrees at 8 bases. CDR3 length: 13 amino acids. CDR1 and CDR2 (germline): LGHNA, YSLEER. The J segment lost 6 bases and the V segment lost 4 bases, leaving 3 bases of the junction unmatched. The CDR3 spells CASSPRLADTQYF. DNA for the CDR3: TGCGCCAGCAGCCCCCGACTAGCGGATACGCAGTATTTT.

This chain joins TRBV7-2 and TRBJ2-3, with a possible D match to TRBD2 (6 bases). Per the germline V gene, CDR1 is SGHTA and CDR2 is FQGNSA. Trimming left V 4 bases short and J 1 base short, with 9 bases between. The CDR3 covers 14 residues. CDR3 sequence (DNA): TGTGCCAGCAGCTCGGACTACGGCACAGATACGCAGTATTTT. It specifies CASSSDYGTDTQYF.

The chain recombines TRBV9 with TRBJ2-1, with D perhaps TRBD1 (6 bases). Trimming cost V 4 bases and J 8 bases, with 10 bases left between them. CDR3 size: 12 residues. Germline loops: CDR1 SGDLS, CDR2 YYNGEE. This CDR3 reads CASSLRGDEQFF. CDR3 in DNA: TGTGCCAGCAGCCTCAGGGGCGATGAGCAGTTCTTC.

V usage is TRBV6-4 and J usage is TRBJ2-3; possible D gene TRBD2, 7 bases. V dropped 8 bases and J dropped 5 bases, with 14 bases sitting between them. The CDR3 consists of 13 residues. CDR1 is MRHNA, CDR2 SNTAGT, per germline. DNA of the CDR3: TGTGCCAGCTACAGGGAGGGAGTAGATACGCAGTATTTT. It encodes CASYREGVDTQYF.

The chain combines TRBV7-3 with TRBJ2-1, with unresolved D. Germline loops: CDR1 SGHTA, CDR2 FQGTGA. The V end was cut by 2 bases, the J end by 8 bases, with 13 bases between. The CDR3 runs 14 residues. This chain's CDR3 is CASSLGFTAHEQFF. The CDR3 bases are TGTGCCAGCAGCTTAGGTTTCACAGCCCATGAGCAGTTCTTC.

This sequence joins TRBV2 and TRBJ1-2; tentative D call: TRBD1 (5 bases). V was cut by 4 bases and J by 6 bases, with 15 bases left in between. Germline values: CDR1 SNHLY, CDR2 FYNNEI. CDR3 length equals 14 residues. The DNA for the CDR3 is TGTGCCAGCAGTGTAAGGGGCGCCATAGATGGCTACACCTTC. The encoded protein is CASSVRGAIDGYTF.

The chain combines TRBV5-1 with TRBJ1-1, with D possibly matching TRBD1 (5 bases). V was shortened by 2 bases and J by 4 bases, with 9 bases between the two germline ends. Looked up from germline, CDR1 is SGHRS and CDR2 is YFSETQ. The CDR3 spans 13 residues. CDR3 nucleotides: TGCGCCAGCAGCTTACAGGCGGGCACTGAAGCTTTCTTT. This codes for CASSLQAGTEAFF.

The chain is built from TRBV19 and TRBJ2-3, with D unclear. V lost 7 bases and J 6 bases, leaving 11 bases between the germline ends. This CDR3 comprises 12 residues. Germline V gene lookup returns CDR1 LNHDA and CDR2 SQIVND (reference sequence). The CDR3: CASKESTDTQYF. CDR3 DNA: TGTGCCAGTAAAGAATCGACGGATACGCAGTATTTT.

The gene calls are TRBV5-1 and TRBJ2-1; D not certain. V was shortened by 0 bases and J by 7 bases, with 8 bases between the two germline ends. The CDR3 sequence is 13 residues long. Per germline, CDR1 SGHRS and CDR2 YFSETQ. CDR3 loop: CASSLVKLNEQFF. CDR3 nucleotide sequence: TGCGCCAGCAGCTTGGTGAAGCTGAATGAGCAGTTCTTC.

This chain links TRBV5-1 with TRBJ2-6; D unresolved. V lost 0 bases, J lost 4 bases, and 14 bases lay in between. CDR1 is SGHRS, CDR2 YFSETQ, per germline. The CDR3 totals 17 residues. The CDR3 sequence is CASSLAKLELGANVLTF. The CDR3, as DNA: TGCGCCAGCAGCTTGGCCAAGCTTGAGCTCGGGGCCAACGTCCTGACTTTC. The entire variable domain, with the rest obtained from reference TRBV5-1 and TRBJ2-6, is as follows: KAGVTQTPRYLIKTRGQQVTLSCSPISGHRSVSWYQQTPGQGLQFLFEYFSETQRNKGNFPGRFSGRQFSNSRSEMNVSTLELGDSALYLCASSLAKLELGANVLTFGAGSRLTVL.

The chain recombines TRBV6-5 with TRBJ2-6; D is unresolved. V gave up 2 bases and J gave up 2 bases, with 7 bases separating them. The CDR3 has 15 amino acids. Germline V gene sequence: CDR1 MNHEY, CDR2 SVGAGI. The CDR3 DNA follows: TGTGCCAGCAGTTACAGCCTCGCTGGGGCCAACGTCCTGACTTTC. This sequence encodes CASSYSLAGANVLTF.

The chain recombines TRBV9 with TRBJ2-2; a possible D gene is TRBD1 (6 bases). The germline gives CDR1 SGDLS, CDR2 YYNGEE. Trimming removed 4 bases from V and 1 base from J, with 8 bases in between. The CDR3 runs 14 residues. The DNA of the CDR3 is TGTGCCAGCAGCCGGACAGTGAACACCGGGGAGCTGTTTTTT. Translated, it gives CASSRTVNTGELFF.

This rearrangement joins TRBV12-2 to TRBJ2-7; TRBD1 is taken as the D call from the table, unchecked against the DNA. TRBV12-2 is assigned pseudogene status. The CDR3 length is 15 residues. CDR3 residues: CASRSPSHNSYEQYF. CDR3 DNA sequence: TGTGCAAGTCGCTCCCCTTCACACAACTCCTACGAGCAGTACTTC.

The chain uses TRBV18 and TRBJ1-2, with 9 bases fitting TRBD1. This CDR3 region has 15 residues. V shed 3 bases, J shed 1 base, and the junction held 3 bases outside the gene matches. Per the germline V gene, CDR1 is KGHSH and CDR2 is LQKENI. The CDR3 sequence is CASSPGTGRNYGYTF. The CDR3 region has the DNA TGTGCCAGCTCACCCGGGACAGGGCGTAACTATGGCTACACCTTC.

The chain has TRBV18 and TRBJ2-3; D is possibly TRBD1 (6 bases). Trimming left V 6 bases short and J 3 bases short, with 19 bases between. The germline gives CDR1 KGHSH, CDR2 LQKENI. This CDR3 contains 16 residues. CDR3 nucleotide sequence: TGTGCCAGCTCCCAACAGGGTTTCCTTGGGACAGATACGCAGTATTTT. Protein product: CASSQQGFLGTDTQYF.

The chain has TRBV7-2 and TRBJ2-5; D possibly corresponds to TRBD1 (5 bases). Germline values: CDR1 SGHTA, CDR2 FQGNSA. The CDR3 consists of 16 residues. The V end lost 2 bases, the J end lost 1 base, and 14 bases lay between the germline ends. The CDR3 region is CTSSLTGRVVQETQYF. CDR3 nucleotides: TGTACCAGCAGCTTAACAGGCAGGGTTGTCCAAGAGACCCAGTACTTC.

This CDR3 is CASTRTGGRQPQHF. The CDR3 DNA reads TGTGCCAGCACCCGGACAGGCGGCAGACAGCCCCAGCATTTT. This sequence joins TRBV6-1 and TRBJ1-5; 7 nucleotides align to TRBD1. Germline CDR1 reads MNHNS; CDR2 reads SASEGT. J lost 7 bases, V lost 7 bases, and 10 bases had no gene match. The CDR3 runs to 14 residues.

This chain joins TRBV7-9 and TRBJ2-2; D possibly corresponds to TRBD2 (6 bases). V lost 2 bases, J lost 4 bases, and 14 bases lay in between. This CDR3 comprises 16 residues. Per the germline V gene, CDR1 is SEHNR and CDR2 is FQNEAQ (reference sequence). CDR3 sequence reads: CASSLLQGDFTGELFF. The CDR3 DNA reads TGTGCCAGCAGCTTATTACAAGGGGACTTCACCGGGGAGCTGTTTTTT.

The chain uses TRBV5-8 and TRBJ1-1, with D hard to call. In germline, CDR1 is SGHTS, CDR2 YDEGEE. Between the trimmed V and J ends, which lost 1 base and 9 bases, there was a span of 4 bases. This CDR3 is 10 amino acids long. CDR3: CASSLTKAFF. As DNA, the CDR3 is TGTGCCAGCAGCTTGACGAAAGCTTTCTTT. The entire variable domain, with the rest obtained from reference TRBV5-8 and TRBJ1-1, is as follows: EAGVTQSPTHLIKTRGQQATLRCSPISGHTSVYWYQQALGLGLQFLLWYDEGEERNRGNFPPRFSGRQFPNYSSELNVNALELEDSALYLCASSLTKAFFGQGTRLTVV.

Comments on this clone: The sample carries other DNA sequences with the same CDR3. The V gene is TRBV7-9, the J gene TRBJ2-5; TRBD2 is a possible D gene (5 bases). This CDR3 is built from 15 residues. V lost 1 base to trimming and J lost 2 bases, with 11 bases between them. Germline V gives CDR1 SEHNR, CDR2 FQNEAQ (reference sequence). The CDR3 DNA sequence: TGTGCCAGCAGCTTAGTTGGATCGGGGCAAGAGACCCAGTACTTC. Amino acids: CASSLVGSGQETQYF.

The chain recombines TRBV7-9 with TRBJ1-1, with D maybe TRBD1 (6 bases). The V gene lost 1 base and the J gene lost 4 bases, with 10 bases spanning the gap. The CDR3 has 14 amino acids. Germline loops: CDR1 SEHNR, CDR2 FQNEAQ (reference sequence). For the CDR3, the DNA is TGTGCCAGCAGCTTAGAAAGGGGGTTCACTGAAGCTTTCTTT. Protein: CASSLERGFTEAFF.

The chain's CDR3 is CASSPREGPYNEQFF. CDR3 DNA: TGTGCCAGCAGCCCCAGGGAAGGGCCCTACAATGAGCAGTTCTTC. The V call is TRBV7-3, the J call TRBJ2-1, with D perhaps TRBD1 (5 bases). V was clipped by 5 bases and J by 2 bases, with 13 bases between them. This CDR3 region has 15 residues. Germline V CDR1 and CDR2: SGHTA, FQGTGA.

CDR3 sequence reads: CASSALAGREDTQYF. The CDR3 DNA is TGTGCCAGCTCCGCATTAGCGGGGAGGGAAGATACGCAGTATTTT. V is TRBV18 and J is TRBJ2-3; 8 bases fit TRBD2. The CDR3 spans 15 residues. Germline values: CDR1 KGHSH, CDR2 LQKENI. V trimming: 6 bases; J trimming: 5 bases; junction bases outside the gene matches: 10.

The chain carries TRBV15 and TRBJ1-1; no clear D. Trimming took off 0 bases at V and 5 bases at J, with 10 bases between the two ends. CDR1 is LNHNV, CDR2 YYDKDF, per germline (reference sequence). The CDR3 contains 14 residues. The CDR3 sequence: CATSRDRGGTEAFF. DNA for the CDR3: TGTGCCACCAGCAGAGATCGCGGCGGGACTGAAGCTTTCTTT.

J is TRBJ2-3 and V is TRBV10-3; no definite D call. Trimming pared 2 bases from V and 2 bases from J, leaving 8 bases between. From germline, CDR1 is ENHRY and CDR2 SYGVKD. The CDR3 length is 14 residues. CDR3 sequence (DNA): TGTGCCATCAGTGAGGATTGGGTCACAGATACGCAGTATTTT. Protein sequence: CAISEDWVTDTQYF.

The chain is built from TRBV30 and TRBJ1-4, with D hard to call. Germline CDR1 GTSNPN, CDR2 SVGIG (reference sequence). Trimming took 3 bases from V and 5 from J, leaving 10 bases between them. This CDR3 has 13 residues. CDR3 bases: TGTGCCTGGAGCGTAAACCTAAATGAAAAACTGTTTTTT. Translation gives CAWSVNLNEKLFF.

V and J are TRBV18 and TRBJ1-1; no clear D. There are 13 residues in the CDR3. CDR1 and CDR2 from the germline V gene are KGHSH and LQKENI. V was trimmed by 2 bases and J by 3 bases, leaving 7 bases between them. The CDR3: CASSPRTDTEAFF. In nucleotides, the CDR3 is TGTGCCAGCTCACCAAGGACGGACACTGAAGCTTTCTTT.

This chain's CDR3 is CASSLDGLNQPQHF. CDR3 bases: TGCGCCAGCAGCTTGGACGGCCTCAATCAGCCCCAGCATTTT. The chain recombines TRBV5-1 with TRBJ1-5, with D hard to call. Germline CDR1 SGHRS, CDR2 YFSETQ. The V end was cut by 0 bases, the J end by 3 bases, with 7 bases between. CDR3 length: 14 residues. The whole variable domain, filled in from reference TRBV5-1 and TRBJ1-5, reads KAGVTQTPRYLIKTRGQQVTLSCSPISGHRSVSWYQQTPGQGLQFLFEYFSETQRNKGNFPGRFSGRQFSNSRSEMNVSTLELGDSALYLCASSLDGLNQPQHFGDGTRLSIL.